This T cell receptor (beta chain) was profiled in a study of blood T cell repertoires in COVID-19. About the research overall: Collection of acute and convalescent COVID-19 samples took place in the United States, Italy and Spain.

Study processing details: Amplification from reference gene primers served as the basis for estimated nucleated cell counts. Sequencing used immunoSEQ multiplex PCR; TCRdb keeps in-frame clones, though not all of them. The V and J calls and clone size were taken over from that table, and D and trimming were inferred from the DNA. The sample lists over 100,000 clones, around 86% occurring once. V dropped 5 bases and J dropped 10; count of bases not matched to a gene: 12. From germline, CDR1 is SGHVS and CDR2 FQNEAQ. This CDR3 spans 14 amino acids. This clone was detected a few times. The sample consisted of peripheral blood. The TCR sequence derives from a man aged 35 to 55 with acute or convalescent COVID-19. The genes are TRBV7-8 and TRBJ1-1; 8 positions agree with TRBD1. In DNA, the CDR3 is TGTGCCAGCAGCCCTACGGTACAGGGGGTGATAGCTTTCTTT. Protein product: CASSPTVQGVIAFF. Variable domain in full (rest from reference TRBV7-8 and TRBJ1-1): GAGVSQSPRYKVAKRGQDVALRCDPISGHVSLFWYQQALGQGPEFLTYFQNEAQLDKSGLPSDRFFAERPEGSVSTLKIQRTQQEDSAVYLCASSPTVQGVIAFFGQGTRLTVV.